The 30 T cell receptor beta chains in this list originate from one sample, sequenced in a study of early T cells in non-severe SARS-CoV-2 infection. TCRdb ran MiXCR on the 5' RACE reads and lists one entry per CDR3 protein. This sample yields about 61,000 distinct CDR3 sequences, of which around 11% are seen a single time; approximately 1% belongs to the top ten. The sample consisted of whole blood, taken at baseline. These receptors were obtained from an adult who was a healthcare worker with PCR-confirmed SARS-CoV-2 infection or an uninfected control (not recorded which). The donor label of this sample is uncertain.

This clonotype was recorded a few times. J is TRBJ2-2 and V is TRBV10-3, with 11 bases identical to TRBD2. This CDR3 contains 16 residues. The trim removed 5 bases at V and 1 base at J, leaving 3 bases unmatched. In germline, CDR1 is ENHRY, CDR2 SYGVKD. CDR3 in amino acids: CAISPTSGKNTGELFF. The CDR3 DNA is TGTGCCATCAGTCCGACTAGCGGGAAGAACACCGGGGAGCTGTTTTTT.

The genes are TRBV15 and TRBJ1-2; 8 bases line up with TRBD1. This CDR3 comprises 14 residues. Germline CDR1 reads LNHNV; CDR2 reads YYDKDF (reference sequence). Trimming cost V 4 bases and J 3 bases; bases outside gene matches: 4. CDR3 nucleotide sequence: TGTGCCACCAGCAACCCGACAGGGGACTATGGCTACACCTTC. Amino acid sequence: CATSNPTGDYGYTF. The whole variable domain, filled in from reference TRBV15 and TRBJ1-2, reads DAMVIQNPRYQVTQFGKPVTLSCSQTLNHNVMYWYQQKSSQAPKLLFHYYDKDFNNEADTPDNFQSRRPNTSFCFLDIRSPGLGDTAMYLCATSNPTGDYGYTFGSGTRLTVV.

V and J are TRBV5-1 and TRBJ2-6; TRBD1 matches at 11 bases. J was trimmed by 7 bases and V by 4 bases; bases with no gene match: 16. Per germline, CDR1 SGHRS and CDR2 YFSETQ. The CDR3 has 19 residues. CDR3 sequence (DNA): TGCGCCAGCAGCCATCCAACGGGACAGGGGGGCTTTGGAGCCAACGTCCTGACTTTC. Its protein product is CASSHPTGQGGFGANVLTF. Drawing the rest from reference TRBV5-1 and TRBJ2-6, the complete variable domain is KAGVTQTPRYLIKTRGQQVTLSCSPISGHRSVSWYQQTPGQGLQFLFEYFSETQRNKGNFPGRFSGRQFSNSRSEMNVSTLELGDSALYLCASSHPTGQGGFGANVLTFGAGSRLTVL.

The chain employs TRBV7-3 and TRBJ2-2; D is uncertain. This CDR3 comprises 13 residues. Germline assignment: CDR1 SGHTA and CDR2 FQGTGA. V was pared by 2 bases and J by 7 bases, with 8 bases between. CDR3 DNA: TGTGCCAGCAGCTTATCGGACGGCGGGGAGCTGTTTTTT. Protein product: CASSLSDGGELFF.

The V and J genes are TRBV18 and TRBJ1-1; 7 nucleotides match TRBD1. V lost 0 bases, J lost 4 bases, and 5 bases stayed unmatched. The CDR3 consists of 15 residues. Germline V gene data show CDR1 as KGHSH and CDR2 as LQKENI. The CDR3 loop is CASSPPSPGGTEAFF. In DNA, the CDR3 is TGTGCCAGCTCACCACCGTCCCCAGGGGGCACTGAAGCTTTCTTT.

The chain recombines TRBV5-8 with TRBJ2-2; unclear D gene. Germline V gene data show CDR1 as SGHTS and CDR2 as YDEGEE. V dropped 0 bases and J dropped 0 bases, with 9 bases sitting between them. CDR3 length: 16 residues. The CDR3 loop is CASSLGAGPNTGELFF. CDR3 bases: TGTGCCAGCAGCTTGGGCGCAGGACCGAACACCGGGGAGCTGTTTTTT.

The gene calls are TRBV11-3 and TRBJ2-2; D is uncertain. This CDR3 region has 14 residues. Germline values: CDR1 SGHNT, CDR2 YENEEA. V was pared by 1 base and J by 7 bases, with 10 bases between. The CDR3 sequence: CASSLGGDNGELFF. CDR3 nucleotides: TGTGCCAGCAGCTTAGGGGGTGACAACGGGGAGCTGTTTTTT.

This clonotype is classed as medium-sized. The V call is TRBV7-9, the J call TRBJ2-1; 11 nucleotides match TRBD2. CDR3 length: 15 amino acids. Germline V gene sequence: CDR1 SEHNR, CDR2 FQNEAQ (reference sequence). J gave up 7 bases and V 5 bases, and 7 bases lay outside the gene matches. CDR3 amino acids: CASSRGLAEGNEQFF. The CDR3 coding sequence is TGTGCCAGCAGCAGGGGACTAGCGGAGGGGAATGAGCAGTTCTTC.

This clonotype was detected a few times. The chain carries TRBV9 and TRBJ2-2; weak D call: TRBD1 (7 bases). Between the trimmed V and J ends, which lost 4 bases and 0 bases, there was a span of 19 bases. The CDR3 totals 18 residues. Germline values: CDR1 SGDLS, CDR2 YYNGEE. Here the CDR3 reads CASSLLPLRGANTGELFF. The CDR3 nucleotides are TGTGCCAGCAGCCTCCTACCGCTCAGGGGGGCGAACACCGGGGAGCTGTTTTTT.

The J gene is TRBJ2-7, the V gene TRBV6-2 or TRBV6-3; TRBD1 aligns across 8 bases. Germline V gene lookup returns CDR1 MNHEY and CDR2 SVGEGT. This CDR3 spans 14 amino acids. V shed 6 bases, J shed 5 bases, and the junction held 9 bases outside the gene matches. The chain's CDR3 is CASRRDRGIHEQYV. CDR3 in DNA: TGTGCCAGCAGGCGCGACAGGGGAATCCACGAGCAGTACGTC.

This clonotype came up a few times. The chain links TRBV20-1 to TRBJ1-1, with D possibly being TRBD1 (6 bases). Germline V gene sequence: CDR1 DFQATT, CDR2 SNEGSKA (reference sequence). V was trimmed by 4 bases and J by 5 bases, leaving 17 bases between them. This CDR3 contains 14 residues. Here the CDR3 reads CSATPYNTGTEAFF. CDR3 nucleotides: TGCAGTGCTACTCCCTACAATACAGGGACTGAAGCTTTCTTT.

In its sample, this clonotype was seen many times. The chain uses TRBV18 and TRBJ1-4; the D gene is possibly TRBD1 (5 bases). V lost 6 bases and J lost 0, with 8 bases in between. Germline V gene sequence: CDR1 KGHSH, CDR2 LQKENI. CDR3 length: 14 amino acids. The CDR3 is CASSAGSTNEKLFF. The CDR3 coding sequence is TGTGCCAGCTCGGCAGGGTCAACTAATGAAAAACTGTTTTTT.

At least ten counts were recorded for this clonotype. V gene TRBV7-3 combines with J gene TRBJ2-5; 9 bases are a match to TRBD2. The germline V gene has CDR1 SGHTA and CDR2 FQGTGA. The J segment lost 5 bases and the V segment lost 0 bases, leaving 10 bases of the junction unmatched. This CDR3 contains 17 residues. The chain's CDR3 is CASSLTGTSWGPETQYF. The CDR3 DNA sequence: TGTGCCAGCAGCTTAACAGGGACTAGCTGGGGGCCTGAGACCCAGTACTTC. The whole variable domain, filled in from reference TRBV7-3 and TRBJ2-5, reads GAGVSQTPSNKVTEKGKYVELRCDPISGHTALYWYRQSLGQGPEFLIYFQGTGAADDSGLPNDRFFAVRPEGSVSTLKIQRTERGDSAVYLCASSLTGTSWGPETQYFGPGTRLLVL.

This clonotype has ten or more counts. The J gene is TRBJ2-1, the V gene TRBV11-2, with 9 bases that match TRBD2. The CDR3 runs to 15 residues. J gave up 6 bases and V 2 bases, and 5 bases lay outside the gene matches. Per germline, CDR1 SGHAT and CDR2 FQNNGV. CDR3 DNA: TGTGCCAGCAGCTTACCTAGCGGGGCCCTCAATGAGCAGTTCTTC. Its translation: CASSLPSGALNEQFF.

This clonotype was counted many times. J is TRBJ1-4 and V is TRBV20-1; 8 bases map to TRBD1. The ends lost 6 bases at V and 8 bases at J; junction bases unmatched: 14. CDR3 size: 15 residues. Germline CDR1 DFQATT, CDR2 SNEGSKA (reference sequence). The CDR3 reads CSAVPEQGVGEKLFF. CDR3 DNA: TGCAGTGCGGTACCAGAACAGGGGGTTGGGGAAAAACTGTTTTTT.

V gene TRBV30 combines with J gene TRBJ1-6; 7 bases map to TRBD1. The CDR3 spans 17 residues. The ends lost 2 bases at V and 4 bases at J; junction bases unmatched: 11. Germline V gene lookup returns CDR1 GTSNPN and CDR2 SVGIG (reference sequence). CDR3 loop: CAWSSHRGGFYNSPLHF. The CDR3 bases are TGTGCCTGGAGTTCCCACAGGGGTGGGTTTTATAATTCACCCCTCCACTTT.

This clonotype was seen a handful of times. The chain combines TRBV15 with TRBJ2-3; 13 bases are shared with TRBD2. CDR1 is LNHNV and CDR2 is YYDKDF in the germline V gene (reference sequence). Trimming at V came to 5 bases and at J to 6 bases, leaving 8 bases not matched to a gene. There are 16 residues in the CDR3. The CDR3 sequence: CATSRTSGGHEDTQYF. The CDR3 DNA follows: TGTGCCACCAGCCGGACTAGCGGGGGACATGAGGATACGCAGTATTTT. Together with reference TRBV15 and TRBJ2-3, the CDR3 gives the full variable domain: DAMVIQNPRYQVTQFGKPVTLSCSQTLNHNVMYWYQQKSSQAPKLLFHYYDKDFNNEADTPDNFQSRRPNTSFCFLDIRSPGLGDTAMYLCATSRTSGGHEDTQYFGPGTRLTVL.

In this sample, this clonotype turned up many times. This rearrangement joins TRBV2 to TRBJ1-5, with TRBD1 as a possible D gene (6 bases). Germline CDR1 and CDR2: SNHLY and FYNNEI. The CDR3 spans 15 residues. Trimming removed 0 bases at V and 7 bases at J, with 13 bases between. CDR3 amino acids: CASSEAAGAYQPQHF. The DNA of the CDR3 is TGTGCCAGCAGTGAAGCCGCAGGGGCTTACCAGCCCCAGCATTTT.

The chain combines TRBV7-2 with TRBJ1-2, with TRBD1 matching 10 bases. The ends lost 5 bases at V and 2 bases at J; junction bases unmatched: 2. This CDR3 is 14 amino acids long. Germline assignment: CDR1 SGHTA and CDR2 FQGNSA. In DNA, the CDR3 is TGTGCCAGCAGCCCGACAGGGGGCAACTATGGCTACACCTTC. It codes for CASSPTGGNYGYTF.

This clonotype was seen ten or more times. The gene calls are TRBV2 and TRBJ2-3; no clear D. Germline CDR1 SNHLY, CDR2 FYNNEI. The CDR3 covers 17 residues. Trimming left V 4 bases short and J 0 bases short, with 17 bases between. For the CDR3, the DNA is TGTGCCAGCAGTGGGTCTCCTCTTGGGCTTAGCACAGATACGCAGTATTTT. Residues: CASSGSPLGLSTDTQYF. The variable domain in full, with the rest retrieved from reference TRBV2 and TRBJ2-3, is EPEVTQTPSHQVTQMGQEVILRCVPISNHLYFYWYRQILGQKVEFLVSFYNNEISEKSEIFDDQFSVERPDGSNFTLKIRSTKLEDSAMYFCASSGSPLGLSTDTQYFGPGTRLTVL.

This clonotype was detected ten times or more. The CDR3 sequence is CASSATRMGETQYF. The CDR3 DNA sequence: TGTGCCAGCAGCGCCACCAGAATGGGTGAGACCCAGTACTTC. The V call is TRBV7-6, the J call TRBJ2-5; D unresolved. Trimming took 5 bases from V and 5 from J, leaving 15 bases between them. The CDR3 contains 14 residues. CDR1 and CDR2 (germline): SGHVS, FNYEAQ.

This clonotype was detected a few times. The chain joins TRBV3-1 to TRBJ2-1; 8 nucleotides match TRBD2. Trimming took 3 bases from V and 7 from J; bases not matched to a gene: 2. CDR1 and CDR2 (germline): LGHDT, YNNKEL (reference sequence). This CDR3 contains 13 residues. The CDR3 region has the DNA TGTGCCAGCAGCCACGGGGGGGCGAATGAGCAGTTCTTC. This sequence encodes CASSHGGANEQFF.

This clonotype was counted at least ten times. The CDR3 sequence: CASSGQPYEQYV. The CDR3 DNA reads as TGCGCCAGCAGTGGACAGCCCTACGAGCAGTACGTC. V and J are TRBV10-2 and TRBJ2-7; perhaps TRBD1 as D (5 bases). The CDR3 is made up of 12 amino acids. V was shortened by 4 bases and J by 2 bases, with 6 bases between the two germline ends. Germline V gene lookup returns CDR1 WSHSY and CDR2 SAAADI.

The chain uses TRBV6-2 or TRBV6-3 and TRBJ1-5, with D tentatively TRBD1 (6 bases). V was cut by 3 bases and J by 5 bases, with 14 bases left in between. CDR1 and CDR2 (germline): MNHEY, SVGEGT. This CDR3 has 15 residues. The CDR3 loop reads CASSYSGGAYQPQHF. The CDR3 DNA follows: TGTGCCAGCAGTTATTCGGGGGGCGCGTATCAGCCCCAGCATTTT.

The chain employs TRBV12-3 or TRBV12-4 and TRBJ1-5; D possibly corresponds to TRBD1 (5 bases). Trimming removed 4 bases at V and 3 bases at J, with 10 bases between. This CDR3 region has 14 residues. The CDR3 sequence is CASSWQGPNQPQHF. CDR3 in DNA: TGTGCCAGCAGTTGGCAGGGCCCCAATCAGCCCCAGCATTTT.

This clonotype has a handful of counts. The V call is TRBV6-1, the J call TRBJ1-2, with a tentative D call TRBD1 (6 bases). Germline V CDR1 and CDR2: MNHNS, SASEGT. Trimming left V 4 bases short and J 0 bases short, with 9 bases between. There are 14 residues in the CDR3. The CDR3 DNA follows: TGTGCCAGCAGTGGAGGGGGAGCTAACTATGGCTACACCTTC. Protein sequence: CASSGGGANYGYTF.

This clonotype was seen a handful of times. The genes are TRBV6-1 and TRBJ1-4; perhaps TRBD1 as D (6 bases). The CDR3 sequence is 14 residues long. The ends were cut back, 4 bases at V and 7 bases at J, with 13 bases in the middle. The germline gives CDR1 MNHNS, CDR2 SASEGT. CDR3: CASSVGGGGEKLFF. The CDR3, as DNA: TGTGCCAGCAGTGTCGGGGGAGGGGGTGAAAAACTGTTTTTT.

The chain joins TRBV3-1 to TRBJ1-1; D possibly corresponds to TRBD1 (6 bases). V was trimmed by 3 bases and J by 1 base, leaving 9 bases between them. This CDR3 has 14 residues. Germline V gene data show CDR1 as LGHDT and CDR2 as YNNKEL (reference sequence). For the CDR3, the DNA is TGTGCCAGCAGCCAGCTGGGACAGAACACTGAAGCTTTCTTT. It yields the protein CASSQLGQNTEAFF.

This rearrangement joins TRBV19 to TRBJ1-5; 10 bases map to TRBD1. Germline V CDR1 and CDR2: LNHDA, SQIVND (reference sequence). With V trimmed by 3 bases and J by 2 bases, 13 bases remained unmatched. The CDR3 sequence is 19 residues long. This CDR3 is CASSMILRTGGRGNQPQHF. Written as DNA, the CDR3 is TGTGCCAGTAGTATGATCCTCCGGACAGGGGGGCGAGGCAATCAGCCCCAGCATTTT.

This sequence joins TRBV19 and TRBJ1-2; D not resolved. The CDR3 contains 15 residues. Germline loops: CDR1 LNHDA, CDR2 SQIVND (reference sequence). V shed 4 bases and J shed 5 bases, with 17 bases lying between them. The CDR3, as DNA: TGTGCCAGTAGTAATCCGTACTCGGGAATGTATGGCTACACCTTC. Translating it yields CASSNPYSGMYGYTF.